A selection of T cell receptor beta chains follows, all from one sample in a study of neoadjuvant anti-PD-1 for oral cavity cancer. Assay: immunoSEQ multiplex PCR; the TCRdb copy retains only in-frame clones and omits some. The data show 60,000 to 75,000 clones, approximately 82% seen once. Sequences were derived from PBMCs, sampled before nivolumab (anti-PD-1) treatment. All receptors derive from a person aged 35-80 years with oral cavity squamous cell carcinoma. Each CDR3 is given with its conserved first and last residue. A D gene is named only where the DNA matches it firmly. The listing skips clone size in some rows; elsewhere it reads once, few, many or a size class.

V,D,J,size,DNA,CDR3
TRBV5-4,TRBD1,TRBJ1-1,-,TGTGCCAGCAGCTTCAACAGGGGGGTAATGAACACTGAAGCTTTCTTT,CASSFNRGVMNTEAFF
TRBV27,-,TRBJ1-5,few,TGTGCCAGCAGTTTAGAGGGTCCCAATCAGCCCCAGCATTTT,CASSLEGPNQPQHF
TRBV4-1,-,TRBJ1-4,-,TGCGCCAGCAGCCAGTTTCTAGCGCCTGCAACTAATGAAAAACTGTTTTTT,CASSQFLAPATNEKLFF
TRBV19,-,TRBJ1-1,-,TGTGCCAGTAGTATGAGCGGAGGGGTGGTAATGGCTTTCTTT,CASSMSGGVVMAFF
TRBV7-6,-,TRBJ2-7,-,TGTGCCAGCAGCAAAACGGGCGGGCCCCGCGGCTACGAGCAGTACTTC,CASSKTGGPRGYEQYF
TRBV10-1,TRBD1,TRBJ2-7,-,TGCGCCAGCAGTGGGACAGGGACATCACCTAACGAGCAGTACTTC,CASSGTGTSPNEQYF
TRBV6-5,-,TRBJ1-5,-,TGTGCCAGCAGTTACTCGAGCGGGGAGCCCCAGCATTTT,CASSYSSGEPQHF
TRBV9,-,TRBJ1-1,few,TGTGCCAGCAGCCCGTTTGCGGGCCTGAACACTGAAGCTTTCTTT,CASSPFAGLNTEAFF
TRBV6-4,TRBD1,TRBJ2-7,-,TGTGCCAGCAGTGACCCCCTAGACAGGGGGCTCGACGAGCAGTACTTC,CASSDPLDRGLDEQYF
TRBV5-4,TRBD1,TRBJ2-5,-,TGTGCCAGCAGCAGGGACAGGGAAGAGACCCAGTACTTC,CASSRDREETQYF
TRBV27,TRBD1,TRBJ2-7,-,TGTGCCAGCAGTCTCACCCGACAGGGGAGCTACGAGCAGTACTTC,CASSLTRQGSYEQYF
TRBV5-1,-,TRBJ2-3,-,TGCGCCAGCAGCTTGTCTGGCCAGAACACAGATACGCAGTATTTT,CASSLSGQNTDTQYF
TRBV6-1,TRBD1,TRBJ2-7,-,TGTGCCAGCAGTGAAGCGGGGACAGGTTCCTACGAGCAGTACTTC,CASSEAGTGSYEQYF
TRBV25-1,-,TRBJ1-1,once,TGTGCCGCCCAGTGGAACACTGAAGCTTTCTTT,CAAQWNTEAFF
TRBV11-2,TRBD1,TRBJ2-1,-,TGTGCCAGCAGCTTAGTGGGACAGGGCTACACACGTTCCTACAATGAGCAGTTCTTC,CASSLVGQGYTRSYNEQFF
TRBV5-1,-,TRBJ1-1,-,TGCGCCAGCAGCTTTGGAGGACAGATGAACACTGAAGCTTTCTTT,CASSFGGQMNTEAFF
TRBV9,TRBD1,TRBJ1-1,few,TGTGCCAGCAGCCTACTTGGGACAGGAGACGCTGAAGCTTTCTTT,CASSLLGTGDAEAFF
TRBV28,TRBD1,TRBJ1-1,-,TGTGCCAGCAGACCAGGGACAGTACTGGCGGCTTTCTTT,CASRPGTVLAAFF
TRBV5-4,-,TRBJ1-2,-,TGTGCCAGCAGCTCTGGGGCGGGGGCGCAGGAAGATGGCTACACCTTC,CASSSGAGAQEDGYTF
TRBV4-1,TRBD1,TRBJ2-2,-,TGCGCCAGCAGCCGAGTGACAGGGGACACCGGGGAGCTGTTTTTT,CASSRVTGDTGELFF
TRBV10-3,TRBD1,TRBJ1-4,-,TGTGCCATCAGTGAAAGGGACAGGGGACGGGAACTGTTTTTT,CAISERDRGRELFF
TRBV30,TRBD1,TRBJ1-1,-,TGTGCCTGGATATCGGGACAGGGCACTTTTTTGTCCCCGAACACTGAAGCTTTCTTT,CAWISGQGTFLSPNTEAFF